This T cell receptor (beta chain) was found in a study of T-cell memory formation after mild COVID-19. Overall study: In these data, TCR clusters were largely donor specific.

One entry per CDR3 protein, called by TCRdb with MiXCR from the 5' RACE reads. This table holds about 180,000 distinct CDR3 sequences, about 18% found once. Broader study findings: Certain responding clones were present in pre-infection memory, suggesting participation of cross-reactive memory. For contracting clones, CD4+ ones sat mainly in CM and EM, CD8+ in EMRA.

A note on this clonotype: The antigen remains unidentified.

The V gene lost 4 bases and the J gene lost 8 bases, with 19 bases spanning the gap. The CDR3 is 14 amino acids. Germline V gene sequence: CDR1 SGHDT, CDR2 YYEEEE. Input material: PBMCs or a T cell subset sorted from them (not recorded which). The source is a man between 18 and 29 years old who had mild COVID-19 (a few samples of this study predate the infection). Cell type and time point are not known. The chain has TRBV5-6 and TRBJ2-7; D gene ambiguous. CDR3: CASSPAVARNQQYF. The CDR3 nucleotides are TGTGCCAGCAGCCCGGCGGTGGCGAGGAATCAGCAGTACTTC.